This T cell receptor (beta chain) was sequenced during a study of cytomegalovirus exposure and HLA in healthy donors. The germline gives CDR1 MNHEY, CDR2 SMNVEV (reference sequence). There are 15 residues in the CDR3. Trimming took off 4 bases at V and 0 bases at J, with 9 bases between the two ends. Study results and limitations: Some V segments (TRBV6-2 and TRBV6-3 among them) were excluded as indistinguishable.

Amplification used 60 Vbeta primers and 13 Jbeta primers. TCRdb keeps only in-frame clones here, not all; method: immunoSEQ multiplex PCR. This sample yields 150,000 to 180,000 clones, of which 60% to 85% are seen a single time; around 3.6% belongs to the top ten. These donors, healthy bone marrow donors, were studied. Turning to this clone: Antigen specificity is unknown.

This clonotype originated in a woman aged 40 to 49 in good health and CMV-seronegative. Sequencing was carried out using PBMCs. The chain uses TRBV27 and TRBJ2-2; possibly TRBD1 for D (5 bases). CDR3 in amino acids: CASSYDSPNTGELFF. The CDR3 DNA follows: TGTGCCAGCAGTTACGACAGCCCGAACACCGGGGAGCTGTTTTTT.